The sequence of this TCR beta chain was determined in a study of cytomegalovirus exposure and HLA in healthy donors. Notes on the study in general: Within an earlier analysis, most TCR beta V segments proved productive either about 90% or about 30% of the time.

A word on this clone: Antigen specificity is unknown. The junction does not match germline at one end; this may be a read error.

The primer mix had 60 Vbeta and 13 Jbeta primers. Clones were read by immunoSEQ multiplex PCR, and TCRdb kept only the in-frame ones, dropping some. The table shows over 200,000 clones, with approximately 70% occurring only once. The sequencing sample was made of PBMCs. This receptor was identified in a man aged 40-50 years in good health and CMV-seropositive.

CDR3 coding DNA: TGTGCCAGCAGCGTGCGGACAGGGATAGAATCACCCCTCCACTTT. This translates into CASSVRTGIESPLHF. The chain joins TRBV5-1 to TRBJ1-6; 8 bases agree with TRBD1. CDR3 size: 15 residues. Germline V CDR1 and CDR2: SGHRS, YFSETQ.